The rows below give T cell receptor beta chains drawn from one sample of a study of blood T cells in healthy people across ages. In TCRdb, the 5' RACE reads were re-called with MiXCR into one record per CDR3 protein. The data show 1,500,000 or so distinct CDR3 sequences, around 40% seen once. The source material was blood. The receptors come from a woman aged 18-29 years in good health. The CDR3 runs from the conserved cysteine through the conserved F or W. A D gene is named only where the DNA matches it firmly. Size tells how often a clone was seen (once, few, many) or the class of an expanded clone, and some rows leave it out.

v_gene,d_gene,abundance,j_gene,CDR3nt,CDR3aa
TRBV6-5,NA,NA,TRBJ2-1,TGTGCCAGCAGCCGGGCGGATTTCTCCTACAATGAGCAGTTCTTC,CASSRADFSYNEQFF
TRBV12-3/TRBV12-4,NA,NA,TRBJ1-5,TGTGCCAGCAGTTTAGCTCGGGGAGAACAGCCCCAGCATTTT,CASSLARGEQPQHF
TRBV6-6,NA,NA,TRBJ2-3,TGTGCCGGCAGTTACTCAGGGAGTGGACTAATCACCGATACGCAGTATTTT,CAGSYSGSGLITDTQYF
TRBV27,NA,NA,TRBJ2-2,TGTGCCACAAGTAGTGGCCTAGGGACCGGGGAGCTGTTTTTT,CATSSGLGTGELFF
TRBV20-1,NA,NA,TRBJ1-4,TGCAGTGCTCCCTGGGCCGCCACTAATGAAAAACTGTTTTTT,CSAPWAATNEKLFF
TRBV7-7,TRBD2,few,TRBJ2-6,TGTGCTAGCAGCCCAGCGGGGGTCTCTGGGGCCAACGTCCTGACTTTC,CASSPAGVSGANVLTF
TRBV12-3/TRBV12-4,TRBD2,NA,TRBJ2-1,TGTGCCAGCAGTTCGACTAGCGGGAGTGTCGAGCAGTTCTTC,CASSSTSGSVEQFF
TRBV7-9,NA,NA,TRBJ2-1,TGTGCCAGCAGCCCTCGAGAGGGGGTAACCTACAATGAGCAGTTCTTC,CASSPREGVTYNEQFF
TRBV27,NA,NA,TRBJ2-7,TGTGCCAGCAGTTTTTCGAGGGACAATGAGCAGTACTTC,CASSFSRDNEQYF
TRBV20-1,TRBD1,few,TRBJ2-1,TGCAGTGCTAGAGATAGGGGGCCGGGGATTGAGCAGTTCTTC,CSARDRGPGIEQFF
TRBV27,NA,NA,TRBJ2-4,TGTGCCAGCAGCCCGGGGAACCACAAAAACATTCAGTACTTC,CASSPGNHKNIQYF
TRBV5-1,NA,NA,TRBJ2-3,TGCGCCAGCAGCTTGGAAGTGGGACGGACCCTAGGCACAGATACGCAGTATTTT,CASSLEVGRTLGTDTQYF
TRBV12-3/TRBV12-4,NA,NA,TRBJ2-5,TGTGCCAGCTCGTACAGGGTCTGGGGGTTCCAAGAGACCCAGTACTTC,CASSYRVWGFQETQYF
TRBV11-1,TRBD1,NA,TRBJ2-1,TGTGCCAGCAGCTTTTCTCCGACAGGGTCTGGTGAGCAGTTCTTC,CASSFSPTGSGEQFF
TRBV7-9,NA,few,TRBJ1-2,TGTGCCAGCAGCTTTATTACGGGCGATGGCTACACCTTC,CASSFITGDGYTF
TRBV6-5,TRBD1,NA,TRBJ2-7,TGTGCCAGCAGTTACTGGGGACAGGGGGACGAGCAGTACTTC,CASSYWGQGDEQYF